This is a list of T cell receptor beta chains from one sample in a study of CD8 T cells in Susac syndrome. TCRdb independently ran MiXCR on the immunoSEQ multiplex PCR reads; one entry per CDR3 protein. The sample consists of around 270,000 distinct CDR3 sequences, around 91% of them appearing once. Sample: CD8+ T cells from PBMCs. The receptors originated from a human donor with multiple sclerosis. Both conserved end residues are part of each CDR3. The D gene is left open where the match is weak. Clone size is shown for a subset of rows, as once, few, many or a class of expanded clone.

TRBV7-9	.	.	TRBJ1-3	CASSLNVAGIFSGNTIYF	TGTGCCAGCAGCTTAAACGTTGCAGGGATATTCTCTGGAAACACCATATATTTT
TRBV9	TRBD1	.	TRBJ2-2	CASRKQGTGELFF	TGTGCCAGCCGGAAACAGGGGACCGGGGAGCTGTTTTTT
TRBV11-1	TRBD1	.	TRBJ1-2	CASSPIGQGAYNYGYTF	TGTGCCAGCAGCCCAATCGGACAGGGGGCCTACAACTATGGCTACACCTTC
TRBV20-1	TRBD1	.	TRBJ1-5	CSARLTGESQPQHF	TGCAGTGCTAGATTGACAGGGGAGAGCCAGCCCCAGCATTTT
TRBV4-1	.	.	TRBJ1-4	CASTSEEGGGEKLFF	TGCGCCAGCACTTCAGAAGAGGGGGGCGGTGAAAAACTGTTTTTT
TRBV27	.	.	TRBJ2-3	CASSPRIAITDTQYF	TGTGCCAGCAGTCCCCGGATCGCCATCACAGATACGCAGTATTTT
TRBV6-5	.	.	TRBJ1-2	CAIRDTFSYGYTF	TGCGCGATCCGGGACACCTTCTCCTATGGCTACACCTTC
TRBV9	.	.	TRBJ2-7	CASGPRDYIYEQYF	TGTGCCAGCGGACCCAGGGATTACATCTACGAGCAGTACTTC
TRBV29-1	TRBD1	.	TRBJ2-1	CSVRTGEHNEQFF	TGCAGCGTACGGACAGGGGAACACAATGAGCAGTTCTTC
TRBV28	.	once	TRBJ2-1	CASSFSMGAQFF	TGTGCCAGCAGTTTCTCCATGGGGGCGCAGTTCTTC
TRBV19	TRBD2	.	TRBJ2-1	CASSSGARSYNEQFF	TGTGCCAGTTCAAGCGGGGCCCGGTCCTACAATGAGCAGTTCTTC
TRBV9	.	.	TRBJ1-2	CASSVGGQINYGYTF	TGTGCCAGCAGCGTAGGTGGGCAGATAAACTATGGCTACACCTTC
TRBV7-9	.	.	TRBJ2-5	CASSLVPEETQYF	TGTGCCAGCAGCTTAGTACCAGAAGAGACCCAGTACTTC
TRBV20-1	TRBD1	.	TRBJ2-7	CSARAQDRGYEQYF	TGCAGTGCTAGAGCACAGGACAGGGGCTACGAGCAGTACTTC
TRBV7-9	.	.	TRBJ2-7	CASDETGTGSYEQYF	TGTGCCAGCGATGAAACGGGTACGGGAAGCTACGAGCAGTACTTC
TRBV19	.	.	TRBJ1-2	CASRPSGGASNYGYTF	TGTGCCAGTAGACCCTCGGGTGGGGCCTCCAACTATGGCTACACCTTC